One sample yielded the 8 T cell receptor beta chains listed below, sequenced in a study of blood T cell repertoires in COVID-19. Sequencing was performed with immunoSEQ multiplex PCR; in TCRdb, only in-frame clones are kept and a portion is missing. In the table there are about 120,000 clones, 78% of which are singletons. The specimen was peripheral blood. These receptors were collected from a man between 65 and 85 years old with acute or convalescent COVID-19.

This sequence joins TRBV3-1 (or the pseudogene TRBV3-2) and TRBJ2-7; the D is unclear. V was shortened by 3 bases and J by 7 bases, with 10 bases between the two germline ends. Germline V gene sequence: CDR1 LGHDT, CDR2 YNNKEL (reference sequence). The CDR3 runs 12 residues. CDR3 coding DNA: TGTGCCAGCAGCCAGAGTACGTTAGAGCAGTACTTC. Encoded protein: CASSQSTLEQYF.

This rearrangement joins TRBV5-4 to TRBJ1-3, with 8 bases matching TRBD1. In germline, CDR1 is SGHNT, CDR2 YYREEE (reference sequence). This CDR3 is 15 amino acids long. J lost 4 bases, V lost 4 bases, and 7 bases had no gene match. CDR3 protein: CASSQDRAGGNTIYF. As DNA, the CDR3 is TGTGCCAGCAGCCAGGACAGGGCTGGGGGAAACACCATATATTTT.

The V and J genes are TRBV30 and TRBJ2-1; perhaps TRBD2 as D (6 bases). The CDR3 is 14 residues long. CDR1 GTSNPN and CDR2 SVGIG come from the germline V gene (reference sequence). The V end lost 3 bases, the J end lost 4 bases, and 13 bases lay between the germline ends. The CDR3 nucleotides read TGTGCCTGGAGCCGCGGACTACCTTACAATGAGCAGTTCTTC. This sequence encodes CAWSRGLPYNEQFF.

This sequence joins TRBV7-2 and TRBJ2-2, with 10 bases that match TRBD1. Germline trimming cut 5 bases from V and 6 bases from J; bases unmatched to any gene: 9. This CDR3 region has 16 residues. Germline V gene sequence: CDR1 SGHTA, CDR2 FQGNSA. CDR3 amino acids: CASSDRDRGWSGELFF. CDR3 bases: TGTGCCAGCAGCGACCGGGACAGGGGATGGTCCGGGGAGCTGTTTTTT.

The CDR3 DNA sequence: TGTGCCAGCAGCGCCCCAGGGAGGGGGGAGCTGTTTTTT. Amino acid sequence: CASSAPGRGELFF. The chain employs TRBV9 and TRBJ2-2; a weak D match, TRBD2 (6 bases). From germline, CDR1 is SGDLS and CDR2 YYNGEE. CDR3 length: 13 amino acids. V was cut by 3 bases and J by 8 bases, with 11 bases left in between. The variable domain in full, completed from reference TRBV9 and TRBJ2-2, reads DSGVTQTPKHLITATGQRVTLRCSPRSGDLSVYWYQQSLDQGLQFLIQYYNGEERAKGNILERFSAQQFPDLHSELNLSSLELGDSALYFCASSAPGRGELFFGEGSRLTVL.

The rearrangement links TRBV14 to TRBJ2-3; weak D call: TRBD2 (5 bases). V was pared by 6 bases and J by 3 bases, with 19 bases between. The CDR3 is 16 amino acids. CDR1 is SGHDN, CDR2 FVKESK, per germline. The CDR3 DNA sequence: TGTGCCAGCAGTCCCCAAGAGGGAAGGTTAACAGATACGCAGTATTTT. It encodes CASSPQEGRLTDTQYF.

The CDR3 region is CASSFPGGTANTGELFF. Here the CDR3 DNA reads TGTGCCAGCAGCTTCCCGGGGGGGACCGCGAACACCGGGGAGCTGTTTTTT. The rearrangement links TRBV7-9 to TRBJ2-2; 8 bases match TRBD2. This CDR3 spans 17 amino acids. In germline, CDR1 is SEHNR, CDR2 FQNEAQ (reference sequence). J gave up 0 bases and V 3 bases, and 6 bases lay outside the gene matches.

Regarding this clone: At one boundary the junction diverges from the germline segment, which might be a read error. The rearrangement uses TRBV7-7 and TRBJ2-6, with 9 bases fitting TRBD1. The CDR3 covers 18 residues. Germline loops: CDR1 SSHAT, CDR2 FNYEAQ (reference sequence). The CDR3 here is CASSAFPGQGPGANVLTF. CDR3 sequence (DNA): TGTGCTAGCAGCGCCTTCCCGGGACAGGGCCCTGGGGCCAACGTCCTGACTTTC.